The clone carrying this T cell receptor (beta chain) has only a few counts. This entry comes from a study of response to subunit inactivated influenza vaccine. Using its own MiXCR run on the RT-PCR reads, TCRdb lists one record per CDR3 protein. There are approximately 730,000 distinct CDR3 sequences in the sample; approximately 15% occur only once, and around 6.5% lies in the top ten. V lost 6 bases to trimming and J lost 4 bases; unmatched junction nucleotides: 9. Germline loops: CDR1 SNHLY, CDR2 FYNNEI. The CDR3 loop spans 14 amino acids. This chain joins TRBV2 and TRBJ2-7, with 7 bases lining up with TRBD2. The specimen was PBMCs from blood, collected approximately 15 days before vaccination. The receptor was derived from a man in his fifties or sixties who received an inactivated influenza vaccine. CDR3 sequence (DNA): TGTGCCAGCAGGAGCAGGGAGGGAGCATACGAGCAGTACTTC. Its protein product is CASRSREGAYEQYF. Based on the CDR3 plus reference TRBV2 and TRBJ2-7, the full variable domain is EPEVTQTPSHQVTQMGQEVILRCVPISNHLYFYWYRQILGQKVEFLVSFYNNEISEKSEIFDDQFSVERPDGSNFTLKIRSTKLEDSAMYFCASRSREGAYEQYFGPGTRLTVT.